This T cell receptor beta chain is drawn from a study of T cells in women clearing cervical HPV infection. CDR3 length: 16 residues. The germline V gene encodes CDR1 MGHRA and CDR2 YSYEKL. Study outcomes and limitations: It is unknown whether associations predate infection; no effector/memory or HPV-specific sorting. Unknown T-cell numbers per sample may underlie the richness differences.

Regarding this clone: Its antigen is currently unknown. Read coverage stops 3 residues before the CDR3 terminus; the germline J gene supplies the remainder.

TCR beta CDR3 amplified by multiplex PCR from about 1,100 ng genomic DNA. Repertoires were generated with immunoSEQ multiplex PCR, while TCRdb's copy carries only in-frame clones and drops some. The sample table sets out tens of thousands of clones. The receptor comes from a woman between 18 and 70 years old with a cervical HPV16 infection that either progressed to CIN3+ or cleared (not recorded which). The chain combines TRBV4-1 with TRBJ1-2, with TRBD1 matching 7 bases. The sample taken for sequencing was blood buffy coat. The CDR3 protein is CASSQAVDREVRGYTF. The covered CDR3 bases are TGCGCCAGCAGCCAAGCCGTCGACAGGGAGGTACGGGGC.